The rows below give T cell receptor beta chains drawn from one sample of a study of blood T cell repertoires in COVID-19. Libraries were prepared by immunoSEQ multiplex PCR; TCRdb keeps only in-frame clonotypes and omits some of them. The repertoire includes about 190,000 clones, about 83% of them detected once, and approximately 3% sits in the top ten. Sequenced: PBMCs or T cells enriched from blood (not recorded which). All receptors come from a woman in her 30s who had been exposed to COVID-19. CDR3s include the opening cysteine and the closing phenylalanine or tryptophan. A D gene is named only where the DNA matches it firmly. Clone sizes are given selectively: once, few, many, or a class where the clone is expanded.

clone size,J gene,V gene,D gene,CDR3 protein,CDR3 DNA
few,TRBJ1-6,TRBV5-4,-,CASSLGGGVDSPLHF,TGTGCCAGCAGCTTGGGAGGGGGAGTAGATTCACCCCTCCACTTT
-,TRBJ2-7,TRBV19,-,CASSPLGTVYEQYF,TGTGCCAGTAGTCCCCTCGGGACTGTCTACGAGCAGTACTTC
-,TRBJ2-5,TRBV2,-,CAVLRGQETQYF,TGTGCCGTTCTCCGGGGCCAAGAGACCCAGTACTTC
-,TRBJ2-7,TRBV27,TRBD1,CASSTGAPYEQYF,TGTGCCAGCAGTACAGGGGCCCCCTACGAGCAGTACTTC
-,TRBJ2-7,TRBV7-6,TRBD1,CASSQIQGASYEQYF,TGTGCCAGCAGTCAAATACAGGGGGCTTCCTACGAGCAGTACTTC
few,TRBJ2-1,TRBV6-5,-,CASSYSTLDGNEQFF,TGTGCCAGCAGTTACTCGACCCTAGATGGCAATGAGCAGTTCTTC
-,TRBJ1-5,TRBV18,TRBD1,CASSQTDRVGQPQHF,TGTGCCAGCTCACAAACCGACAGGGTAGGTCAGCCCCAGCATTTT
-,TRBJ2-7,TRBV11-2,-,CASSPSGSGYEQYF,TGTGCCAGCAGCCCATCGGGTTCGGGCTACGAGCAGTACTTC
-,TRBJ2-7,TRBV15,TRBD2,CATSMGAQRGMYEQYF,TGTGCCACCAGCATGGGTGCCCAGCGGGGGATGTACGAGCAGTACTTC
few,TRBJ1-5,TRBV5-6,TRBD1,CASSLYRGNQPQHF,TGTGCCAGCAGCTTGTACAGGGGAAATCAGCCCCAGCATTTT
-,TRBJ1-1,TRBV7-9,TRBD1,CASSQRGTGAEAFF,TGTGCCAGCAGCCAGAGGGGGACAGGGGCCGAAGCTTTCTTT
once,TRBJ2-1,TRBV5-1,-,CASSSRTGNEQFF,TGCGCCAGCAGCTCCAGGACGGGAAATGAGCAGTTCTTC
-,TRBJ1-5,TRBV4-3,-,CASSPSLNNQPQHF,TGCGCCAGCAGCCCGTCCCTTAATAATCAGCCCCAGCATTTT
-,TRBJ1-5,TRBV19,TRBD1,CASSTAGGLLNQPQHF,TGTGCCAGTAGTACGGCAGGGGGCTTACTCAATCAGCCCCAGCATTTT
-,TRBJ2-3,TRBV3-1/TRBV3-2,-,CASSQDAGPVDTQYF,TGTGCCAGCAGCCAAGACGCGGGGCCTGTAGATACGCAGTATTTT
-,TRBJ1-1,TRBV10-3,TRBD1,CATRNVGQAKANTEAFF,TGTGCCACTAGGAATGTAGGACAGGCGAAGGCGAACACTGAAGCTTTCTTT
-,TRBJ2-7,TRBV5-1,-,CASSSWLGPCEQYF,TGCGCCAGCAGCTCCTGGCTGGGGCCCTGCGAGCAGTACTTC
-,TRBJ1-4,TRBV5-5,TRBD1,CASSEGQHHNEKLFF,TGTGCCAGCAGCGAGGGACAGCACCATAATGAAAAACTGTTTTTT
-,TRBJ2-2,TRBV6-5,-,CASSYSGGTGELFF,TGTGCCAGCAGTTACTCGGGGGGCACCGGGGAGCTGTTTTTT
few,TRBJ2-7,TRBV28,TRBD1,CASSFGTGGSYEQYF,TGTGCCAGCAGTTTCGGGACAGGGGGCTCCTACGAGCAGTACTTC